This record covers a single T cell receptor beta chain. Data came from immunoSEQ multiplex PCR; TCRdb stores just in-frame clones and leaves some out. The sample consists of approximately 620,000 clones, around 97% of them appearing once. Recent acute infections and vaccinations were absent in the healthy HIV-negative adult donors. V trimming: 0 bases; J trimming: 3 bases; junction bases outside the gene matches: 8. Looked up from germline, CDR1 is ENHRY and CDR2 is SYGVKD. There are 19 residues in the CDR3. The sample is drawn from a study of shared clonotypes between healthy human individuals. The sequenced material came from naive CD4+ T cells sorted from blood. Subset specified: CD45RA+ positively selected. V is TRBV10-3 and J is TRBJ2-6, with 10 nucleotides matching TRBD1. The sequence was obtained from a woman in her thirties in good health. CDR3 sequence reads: CAISESMTGGWGGANVLTF. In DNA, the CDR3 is TGTGCCATCAGTGAGTCGATGACAGGGGGCTGGGGTGGGGCCAACGTCCTGACTTTC.